Below, one T cell receptor (beta chain) is given with its context. Antigen unknown. Germline loops: CDR1 SQVTM, CDR2 ANQGSEA. CDR3 size: 12 residues. Trimming stripped 8 bases from V and 0 bases from J, with 5 bases between. The entry originates in a study of beta chain features in type 1 diabetes. Whole-study results and caveats: Type 1 diabetes patients showed a moderate but significant shortening of TCRB CDR3s in all four CD4+ subsets.

Investigators reverse transcribed all isolated RNA, so they sequenced expressed TCRB transcripts. Only in-frame clones appear in the TCRdb table, and some are missing; sequencing was by immunoSEQ multiplex PCR. The sample includes more than 250,000 clones, 24% of them seen just once. This clonotype was sampled from a woman aged 25 to 45 with type 1 diabetes. Sequenced input: naive CD4+ T cells from blood. J is TRBJ2-6 and V is TRBV29-1; the D is unclear. In DNA form, the CDR3 reads TGCAGCTTTCTCTCTGGGGCCAACGTCCTGACTTTC. It translates to CSFLSGANVLTF.